This entry is about one TCR beta chain. This specimen belongs to a study of blood T cell repertoires in COVID-19. Study background: Samples of COVID-19 (acute and convalescent) were obtained from the United States, Italy and Spain. The analysed material was cDNA or gDNA that came from T cells, B-cell-depleted T cells, or PBMCs.

The germline V and J ends were trimmed by 1 base and 1 base, with 15 bases remaining between them. CDR1 SGHVS and CDR2 FNYEAQ come from the germline V gene. The CDR3 extends over 17 amino acids. The repertoire was sequenced with immunoSEQ multiplex PCR; TCRdb's copy has only in-frame clones and lacks some. The data show 300,000 to 350,000 clones, about 90% seen once. The rearrangement uses TRBV7-6 and TRBJ2-3; perhaps TRBD2 as D (6 bases). The sequencing sample was made of peripheral blood. The TCR originated in a man aged 18 to 30 with active or convalescent COVID-19. In DNA, the CDR3 is TGTGCCAGCAGCTTAGAGGAGGGCCGAAGGGGCACAGATACGCAGTATTTT. Its translation: CASSLEEGRRGTDTQYF.